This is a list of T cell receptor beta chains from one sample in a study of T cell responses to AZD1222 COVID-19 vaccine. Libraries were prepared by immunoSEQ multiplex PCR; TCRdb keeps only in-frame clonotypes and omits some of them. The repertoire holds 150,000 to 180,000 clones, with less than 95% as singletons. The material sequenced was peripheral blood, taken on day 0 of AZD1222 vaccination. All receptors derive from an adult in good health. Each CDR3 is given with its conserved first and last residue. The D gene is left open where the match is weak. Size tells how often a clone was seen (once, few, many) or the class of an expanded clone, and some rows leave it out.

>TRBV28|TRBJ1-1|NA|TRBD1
CASSIHQVGTVEAFF
TGTGCCAGCAGTATACACCAGGTTGGGACAGTAGAAGCTTTCTTT
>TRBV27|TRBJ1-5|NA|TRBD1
CASRYGTETGPQHF
TGTGCCAGCAGATACGGGACAGAGACTGGGCCCCAGCATTTT
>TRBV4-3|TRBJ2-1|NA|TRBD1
CASSPGGIEQFF
TGCGCCAGCAGCCCAGGGGGCATTGAGCAGTTCTTC
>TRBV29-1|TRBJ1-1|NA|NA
CSADKRSTEAFF
TGCAGCGCGGACAAGCGTTCCACTGAAGCTTTCTTT
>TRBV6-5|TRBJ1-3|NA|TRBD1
CASSRDSRGNTIYF
TGTGCCAGCAGCCGGGACAGTAGGGGAAACACCATATATTTT
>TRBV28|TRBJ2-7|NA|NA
CASSYRTDTTEQYF
TGTGCCAGCAGTTACCGGACAGATACCACCGAGCAGTACTTC
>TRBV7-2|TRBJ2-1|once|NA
CASSLWGSSYNEQFF
TGTGCCAGCAGCTTATGGGGTAGCTCCTACAATGAGCAGTTCTTC
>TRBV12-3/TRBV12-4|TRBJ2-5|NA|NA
CASSLIEETQYF
TGTGCCAGCAGTTTAATCGAAGAGACCCAGTACTTC
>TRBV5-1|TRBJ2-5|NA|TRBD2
CASSLTSGPETQYF
TGCGCCAGCAGCCTCACTAGCGGTCCAGAGACCCAGTACTTC
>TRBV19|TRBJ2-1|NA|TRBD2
CATGLAGGNEQFF
TGTGCCACCGGACTAGCGGGAGGCAATGAGCAGTTCTTC